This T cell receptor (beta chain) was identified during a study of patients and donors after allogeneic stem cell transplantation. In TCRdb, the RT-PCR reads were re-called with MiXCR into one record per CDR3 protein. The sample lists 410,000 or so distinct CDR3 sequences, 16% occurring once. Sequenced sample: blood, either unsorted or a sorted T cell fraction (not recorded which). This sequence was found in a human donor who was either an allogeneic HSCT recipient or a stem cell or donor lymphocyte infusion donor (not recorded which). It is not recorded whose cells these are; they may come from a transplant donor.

CDR3 coding DNA: TGTGCCAGCAGCACACAGGGTAAGGGGCAAAATCAGCCCCAGCATTTT. This translates into CASSTQGKGQNQPQHF. V and J are TRBV9 and TRBJ1-5; possibly TRBD1 for D (6 bases). V lost 4 bases and J lost 4, with 18 bases in between. The germline V gene has CDR1 SGDLS and CDR2 YYNGEE. CDR3 length: 16 amino acids. Complete variable domain (other parts from reference TRBV9 and TRBJ1-5): DSGVTQTPKHLITATGQRVTLRCSPRSGDLSVYWYQQSLDQGLQFLIQYYNGEERAKGNILERFSAQQFPDLHSELNLSSLELGDSALYFCASSTQGKGQNQPQHFGDGTRLSIL.